This TCR beta chain was recorded in a study of T cells in Graves' hyperthyroidism and ophthalmopathy. This CDR3 is built from 16 residues. V gave up 6 bases and J gave up 9 bases, with 24 bases separating them. Germline CDR1 and CDR2: MDHEN and SYDVKM. This clonotype was counted ten times or more. Amplified TCR beta CDR3 regions derived from RNA transcripts. The HTBI primer set was used in a first-round RT-PCR of the TCR CDR3. Using its own MiXCR run on the multiplex PCR reads, TCRdb lists one record per CDR3 protein. The sample comprises about 320,000 distinct CDR3 sequences, approximately 15% of which are singletons, and around a third rests with the top ten.

The V call is TRBV28, the J call TRBJ2-1; D is perhaps TRBD2 (5 bases). The TCR sequence derives from a man younger than 40 with Graves' hyperthyroidism. Sequencing used blood. The CDR3 DNA sequence: TGTGCCAGCAGACCCCTGGGTGCGGAAGGGAGCGGTGAGCAGTTCTTC. Its protein is CASRPLGAEGSGEQFF.